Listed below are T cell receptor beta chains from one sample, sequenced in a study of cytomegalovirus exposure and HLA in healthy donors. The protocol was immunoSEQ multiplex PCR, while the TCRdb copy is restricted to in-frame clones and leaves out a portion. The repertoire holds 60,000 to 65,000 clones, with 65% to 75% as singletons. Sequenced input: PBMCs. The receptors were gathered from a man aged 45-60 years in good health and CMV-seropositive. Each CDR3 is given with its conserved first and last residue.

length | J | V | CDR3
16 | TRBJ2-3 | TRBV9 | CASSPRGGGFTDTQYF
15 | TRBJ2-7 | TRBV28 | CASSPTSGSSYEQYF
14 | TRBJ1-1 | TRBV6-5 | CASSNDRVATEAFF
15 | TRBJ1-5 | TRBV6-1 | CASSPGQDRNQPQHF
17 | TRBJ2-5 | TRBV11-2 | CASSLGDLRGSRETQYF
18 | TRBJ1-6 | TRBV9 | CASSSWAPQSSYNSPLHF
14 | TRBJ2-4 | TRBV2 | CASSEGTAKNIQYF
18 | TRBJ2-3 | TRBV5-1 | CASSLAGTGGRPGDTQYF
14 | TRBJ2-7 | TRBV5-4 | CASSLQGGSYEQYF
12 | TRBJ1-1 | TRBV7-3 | CASSPGTGEAFF
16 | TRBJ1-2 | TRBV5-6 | CASSATSDQGYYGYTF
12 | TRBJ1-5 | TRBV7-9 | CSSSSEGGTQHF
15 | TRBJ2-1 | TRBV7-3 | CASSLAGGLAGEQFF
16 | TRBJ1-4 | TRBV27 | CASSSGQRATNEKLFF
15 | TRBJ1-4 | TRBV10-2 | CASKRDIATNEKLFF
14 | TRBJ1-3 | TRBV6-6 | CASSYGSSGNTIYF
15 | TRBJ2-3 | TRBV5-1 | CASSGSTRKADTQYF
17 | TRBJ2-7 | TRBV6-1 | CASSEASGGSTYYEQYF
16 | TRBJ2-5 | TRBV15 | CATSGLDRGPQETQYF
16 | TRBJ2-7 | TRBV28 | CASSLTDRGRTYEQYF
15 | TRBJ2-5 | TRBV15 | CATSRVIVEEETQYF
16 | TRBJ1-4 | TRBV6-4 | CASSVITDRAVEKLFF
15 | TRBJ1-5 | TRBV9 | CASSVAGHPNQPQHF
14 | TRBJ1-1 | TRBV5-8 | CASSWDRRNTEAFF
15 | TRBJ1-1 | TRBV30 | CAWSALRGLGTEAFF
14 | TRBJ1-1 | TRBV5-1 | CASSWQGRNTEAFF
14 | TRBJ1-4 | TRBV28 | CASRRDSANEKLFF
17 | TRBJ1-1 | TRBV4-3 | CASSQEVPGQGSTEAFF
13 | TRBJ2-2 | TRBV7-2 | CASSLPGTGELFF
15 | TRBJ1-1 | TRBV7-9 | CASSLAGGGNTEAFF
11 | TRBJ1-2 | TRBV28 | CASRQGRGYTF
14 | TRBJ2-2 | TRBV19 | CASAPGQNTGELFF
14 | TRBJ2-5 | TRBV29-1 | CSGFRQGSRETQYF
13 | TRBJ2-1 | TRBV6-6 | CASSWTSPNEQFF
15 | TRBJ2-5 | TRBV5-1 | CASSAGTSGRGAQYF
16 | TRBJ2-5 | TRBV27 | CASSKQTGTSGAISYF
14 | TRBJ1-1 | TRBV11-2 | CASSLPTGSTEAFF
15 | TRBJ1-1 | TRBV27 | CATRDRDLMNTEAFF
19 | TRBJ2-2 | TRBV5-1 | CASSTGGLAGVRAPGELFF
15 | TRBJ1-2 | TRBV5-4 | CASSEAFTVNYGYTF
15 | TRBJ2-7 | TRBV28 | CASRLQGPSSYEQYF